Following are 13 T cell receptor beta chains from one sample sequenced in a study of cytomegalovirus exposure and HLA in healthy donors. In the PCR, 60 Vbeta and 13 Jbeta primers were used. The data were produced by immunoSEQ multiplex PCR, yet TCRdb's version contains in-frame clones alone and is incomplete. The data show under 200,000 clones, 70% to 80% seen once. Sequenced sample: PBMCs. These receptors were taken from a man aged 18-30 years in good health and CMV-seropositive.

The rearrangement uses TRBV5-1 and TRBJ1-1; 11 nucleotides agree with TRBD1. With 7 bases clipped from V and 1 base from J, the junction kept 6 bases outside the gene matches. This CDR3 comprises 15 residues. The germline V gene has CDR1 SGHRS and CDR2 YFSETQ. The CDR3 coding sequence is TGCGCCAGCTATGCCGGGACAGGGGGGAACACTGAAGCTTTCTTT. This translates into CASYAGTGGNTEAFF.

This sequence joins TRBV19 and TRBJ1-1; 8 bases are shared with TRBD1. CDR1 is LNHDA, CDR2 SQIVND, per germline (reference sequence). Trimming removed 3 bases from V and 8 bases from J; junction bases left unmatched: 11. The length of the CDR3 is 15 residues. CDR3: CASSISRRGQSEAFF. For the CDR3, the DNA is TGTGCCAGTAGTATCTCACGCAGGGGGCAGTCCGAAGCTTTCTTT.

Concerning this clone itself: One end of the junction varies from germline; a read error may be responsible. V and J are TRBV7-9 and TRBJ1-2; D gene ambiguous. The CDR3 sequence is 12 residues long. The germline CDR1 and CDR2 sequences are SEHNR and FQNEAQ (reference sequence). The CDR3 DNA is TGTTCCAGCAGTGGTGAGAACTATGGCTACACCTTC. Amino acid sequence: CSSSGENYGYTF.

The chain carries TRBV11-2 and TRBJ1-5, with TRBD1 matching over 7 bases. J gave up 4 bases and V 3 bases, and 0 bases lay outside the gene matches. The CDR3 totals 13 residues. Germline-derived CDR1 and CDR2 are SGHAT and FQNNGV. The CDR3 DNA reads TGTGCCAGCAGCTTGGACAGGAATCAGCCCCAGCATTTT. Encoded protein: CASSLDRNQPQHF.

This clone was seen just once. The chain links TRBV11-3 to TRBJ2-3, with TRBD2 matching 7 bases. The CDR3 sequence is 15 residues long. Germline V gene lookup returns CDR1 SGHNT and CDR2 YENEEA. V shed 3 bases and J 1 base; nucleotides not matched to a gene: 4. CDR3 sequence reads: CASSFRSGGTDTQYF. The CDR3 coding sequence is TGTGCCAGCAGCTTTCGGAGCGGGGGCACAGATACGCAGTATTTT. Variable domain in full (rest from reference TRBV11-3 and TRBJ2-3): EAGVVQSPRYKIIEKKQPVAFWCNPISGHNTLYWYLQNLGQGPELLIRYENEEAVDDSQLPKDRFSAERLKGVDSTLKIQPAELGDSAVYLCASSFRSGGTDTQYFGPGTRLTVL.

This sequence joins TRBV6-6 and TRBJ2-7, with 7 bases lining up with TRBD2. Germline loops: CDR1 MNHNY, CDR2 SVGAGI (reference sequence). The J segment lost 3 bases and the V segment lost 9 bases, leaving 8 bases of the junction unmatched. The CDR3 loop spans 13 amino acids. For the CDR3, the DNA is TGTGCCAGTAGACCTAGCGGAAACTACGAGCAGTACTTC. It codes for CASRPSGNYEQYF.

V usage is TRBV5-1 and J usage is TRBJ2-7; TRBD1 matches at 7 bases. Germline CDR1 is SGHRS and CDR2 is YFSETQ. This CDR3 spans 15 amino acids. After removal of 3 bases from V and 2 bases from J, the junction contained 8 bases not matched to a gene. CDR3 loop: CASSSGQVTTYEQYF. CDR3 bases: TGCGCCAGCAGCTCCGGACAGGTGACAACCTACGAGCAGTACTTC.

There are a few counts of this clone. The gene calls are TRBV5-6 and TRBJ2-7; 9 bases are a match to TRBD1. The CDR3 length is 13 residues. V shed 4 bases and J 4 bases; nucleotides not matched to a gene: 3. The germline V gene encodes CDR1 SGHDT and CDR2 YYEEEE. The CDR3 DNA follows: TGTGCCAGCAGCGCAGGACAGGGGTACGAGCAGTACTTC. Amino acids: CASSAGQGYEQYF.

This rearrangement joins TRBV28 to TRBJ1-1, with 7 nucleotides matching TRBD1. Germline assignment: CDR1 MDHEN and CDR2 SYDVKM. CDR3 size: 14 residues. J lost 2 bases, V lost 6 bases, and 6 bases had no gene match. CDR3 bases: TGTGCCAGCAGGGGCGGAGGGGGCAACACTGAAGCTTTCTTT. Protein: CASRGGGGNTEAFF.

This chain connects TRBV6-5 to TRBJ2-7; D perhaps matches TRBD1 (5 bases). Looked up from germline, CDR1 is MNHEY and CDR2 is SVGAGI. The CDR3 is 13 amino acids. Trimming stripped 2 bases from V and 7 bases from J, with 12 bases between. CDR3 in amino acids: CASSYGQGGEQYF. CDR3 in DNA: TGTGCCAGCAGTTACGGTCAGGGCGGTGAGCAGTACTTC.

This clone appeared a single time. V and J are TRBV6-5 and TRBJ2-1, with 8 nucleotides matching TRBD2. J lost 9 bases, V lost 2 bases, and 9 bases had no gene match. The CDR3 consists of 15 residues. Germline CDR1 is MNHEY and CDR2 is SVGAGI. This chain's CDR3 is CASSYTTRTSSEQFF. In DNA form, the CDR3 reads TGTGCCAGCAGTTACACAACTAGGACTAGCAGTGAGCAGTTCTTC.

The CDR3 region has the DNA TGCAGCGTGCGGCGGCAGGGGGCGCTTCGCGACACCGGGGAGCTGTTTTTT. It encodes CSVRRQGALRDTGELFF. The V and J genes are TRBV29-1 and TRBJ2-2, with 8 bases lining up with TRBD1. J was trimmed by 3 bases and V by 6 bases; bases with no gene match: 15. Germline CDR1 reads SQVTM; CDR2 reads ANQGSEA. This CDR3 spans 17 amino acids.

The chain uses TRBV9 and TRBJ2-2; D unresolved. V lost 1 base to trimming and J lost 5 bases, with 6 bases between them. The CDR3 is made up of 13 amino acids. Germline CDR1 reads SGDLS; CDR2 reads YYNGEE. The DNA for the CDR3 is TGTGCCAGCAGCGTATCAGGAACCGGGGAGCTGTTTTTT. The encoded protein is CASSVSGTGELFF.